Below, 12 T cell receptor beta chains from the same sample are listed, as sequenced in a study of T cells expressing NK-cell markers. For each CDR3 protein, TCRdb gives one entry from its re-call of the 5' RACE reads, without DNA. In total, the table holds 250,000 to 300,000 distinct CDR3 sequences. What was sequenced was blood T cells: a sorted CD56 or NKG2C T cell subset, CD4+ or CD8+ T cells, or bulk PBMC T cells (not recorded which). These TCRs come from a woman between 18 and 69 years old in good health.

V is TRBV18 and J is TRBJ2-3; without DNA, the TCRdb call of TRBD1 cannot be checked. This CDR3 is 18 amino acids long. The germline V gene encodes CDR1 KGHSH and CDR2 LQKENI. CDR3 sequence: CASSPMRSAGTIGDTQYF. The full variable domain, rest sourced from reference TRBV18 and TRBJ2-3, is NAGVMQNPRHLVRRRGQEARLRCSPMKGHSHVYWYRQLPEEGLKFMVYLQKENIIDESGMPKERFSAEFPKEGPSILRIQQVVRGDSAAYFCASSPMRSAGTIGDTQYFGPGTRLTVL.

The chain carries TRBV12-3 or TRBV12-4 and TRBJ2-1; the TCRdb call, TRBD1, lacks DNA for checking. This CDR3 region has 12 residues. The CDR3 sequence is CASKKGQGAGVF.

This sequence joins TRBV12-3 or TRBV12-4 and TRBJ1-6; the TCRdb D gene call, TRBD1, has no DNA to confirm it. The CDR3 covers 15 residues. CDR3 region: CASSLIRSGNSPLHF.

The V and J genes are TRBV5-6 and TRBJ2-1; TCRdb indicates TRBD2, and absent DNA this call remains unverified. Germline V gene data show CDR1 as SGHDT and CDR2 as YYEEEE. The CDR3 totals 15 residues. CDR3 in amino acids: CASSFWAGPYNEQFF.

The genes are TRBV11-3 and TRBJ2-1; TCRdb designates TRBD1, a call that cannot be tested without DNA. Germline-derived CDR1 and CDR2 are SGHNT and YENEEA. The CDR3 is 12 residues long. The CDR3 loop is CASSVQGGRQFF.

The chain has TRBV20-1 and TRBJ1-5; without DNA, the TCRdb call of TRBD1 cannot be checked. The CDR3 is 15 residues long. Germline V lookup: CDR1 DFQATT, CDR2 SNEGSKA (reference sequence). The CDR3 reads CSALGGGQGVQPQHF.

The rearrangement uses TRBV20-1 and TRBJ2-3; the D gene TCRdb calls, TRBD1, cannot be checked with no DNA. The CDR3 contains 14 residues. CDR1 DFQATT and CDR2 SNEGSKA come from the germline V gene (reference sequence). CDR3 amino acids: CSAREPQGADTQYF.

The chain links TRBV19 to TRBJ1-1; the TCRdb D gene call, TRBD1, has no DNA to confirm it. Germline CDR1 reads LNHDA; CDR2 reads SQIVND (reference sequence). The CDR3 sequence is 16 residues long. CDR3 sequence: CASRTGTGWGNTEAFF.

The chain couples TRBV2 to TRBJ2-5; with no DNA, the TCRdb D assignment of TRBD1 cannot be verified. Germline CDR1 and CDR2: SNHLY and FYNNEI. This CDR3 spans 15 amino acids. CDR3 loop: CASRVNRGAKETQYF.

This chain uses TRBV5-6 with TRBJ1-4; checking the TCRdb D call of TRBD1 is not possible without DNA. Germline lookup yields CDR1 SGHDT and CDR2 YYEEEE. The CDR3 has 16 residues. CDR3 sequence: CASSNNFRGRGEKLFF.

This chain connects TRBV20-1 to TRBJ1-6; TCRdb gives TRBD1 as the D gene, but with no DNA this cannot be confirmed. The CDR3 spans 15 residues. The V gene's germline CDR1 is DFQATT and CDR2 SNEGSKA (reference sequence). The CDR3 reads CSANAPPLGNSPLHF.

The V call is TRBV9, the J call TRBJ2-1. Germline loops: CDR1 SGDLS, CDR2 YYNGEE. This CDR3 is 14 amino acids long. This CDR3 is CASSVGLRQSEQFF.